This TCR beta chain was identified in a study of shared clonotypes between healthy human individuals. Whole-study findings and limits: Sample collection involved blood only; tissue repertoires are likely different.

All of the donors resided in Nashville, Tennessee, and each was a Caucasian adult. A word on this clone: What it recognizes is unknown. A much larger clone sits a single nucleotide away, making a read error possible. Other nucleotide sequences from this sample produce the same CDR3.

Data came from immunoSEQ multiplex PCR; TCRdb stores just in-frame clones and leaves some out. Counted here are 950,000 to 1,100,000 clones, around 76% occurring once; the ten biggest clones make up 1.4% to 1.5%. V was pared by 3 bases and J by 0 bases, with 5 bases between. This CDR3 has 13 residues. CDR1 SGHNT and CDR2 YYREEE come from the germline V gene (reference sequence). The chain has TRBV5-4 and TRBJ2-3; D not certain. The material sequenced was memory CD4+ T cells sorted from blood. Indicated subset: CD45RA-negative fraction. The receptor was isolated from a man younger than 30 in good health. CDR3 DNA: TGTGCCAGCAGCTCAACAAGCACAGATACGCAGTATTTT. It is translated as CASSSTSTDTQYF.